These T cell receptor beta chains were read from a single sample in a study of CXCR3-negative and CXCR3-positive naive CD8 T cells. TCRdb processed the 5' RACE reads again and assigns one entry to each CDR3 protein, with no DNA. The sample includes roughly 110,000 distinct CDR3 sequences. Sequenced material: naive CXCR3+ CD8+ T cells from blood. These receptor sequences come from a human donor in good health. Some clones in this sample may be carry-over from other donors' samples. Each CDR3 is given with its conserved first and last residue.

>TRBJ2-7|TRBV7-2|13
CASSLWTDYEQYF
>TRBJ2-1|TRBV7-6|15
CASSSAGTGGWEQFF
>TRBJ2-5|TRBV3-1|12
CASSYIQETQYF
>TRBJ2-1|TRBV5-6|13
CASSATGGREQFF
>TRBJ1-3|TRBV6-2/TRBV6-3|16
CASSPTGEHSGNTIYF
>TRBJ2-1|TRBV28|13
CASSLGRALEQFF
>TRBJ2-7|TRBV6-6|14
CASRSRGGTYEQYF
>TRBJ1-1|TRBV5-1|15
CASSLAGDENTEAFF
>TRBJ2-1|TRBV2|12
CAGRDRGNGQFF
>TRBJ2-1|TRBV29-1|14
CSVETSGAYNEQFF
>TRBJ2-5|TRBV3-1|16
CASSPLAGANQETQYF
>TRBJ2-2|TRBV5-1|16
CASSSWTSGGTGELFF
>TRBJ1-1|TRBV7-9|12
CASSSLEDEAFF
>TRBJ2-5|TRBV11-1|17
CASSVHDQRGLQETQYF
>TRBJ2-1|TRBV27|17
CASSLEQPWSSYNEQFF
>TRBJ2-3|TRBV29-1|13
CSGKVSYTDTQYF
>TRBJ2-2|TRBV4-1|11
CASSQSGELFF
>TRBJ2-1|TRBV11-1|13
CASSLMGYNEQFF
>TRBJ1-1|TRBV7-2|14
CASSASARDPEAFF
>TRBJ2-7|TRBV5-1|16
CASSSTGGRNSYEQYF
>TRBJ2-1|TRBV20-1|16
CSAREFGLAGSNEQFF
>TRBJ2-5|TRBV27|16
CASSLRFEVLGETQYF
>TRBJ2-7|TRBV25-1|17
CASSPGTGARSSYEQYF
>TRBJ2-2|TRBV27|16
CANSLLGGANTGELFF
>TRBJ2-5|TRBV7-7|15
CASSSVLGVVETQYF
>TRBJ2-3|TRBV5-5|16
CASSSVPGQSTDTQYF
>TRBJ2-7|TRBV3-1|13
CASSPTNSYEQYF
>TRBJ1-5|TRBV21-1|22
CASSKYRATPGQDKTLNQPQHF
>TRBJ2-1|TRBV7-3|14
CASSLTDSRNEQFF
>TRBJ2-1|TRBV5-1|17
CASSLAEGGPSYNEQFF
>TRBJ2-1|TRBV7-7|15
CASSSGTSGGNEQFF
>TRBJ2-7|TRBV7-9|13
CASRARDSYEQYF
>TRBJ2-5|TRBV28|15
CASSLFQTNQETQYF
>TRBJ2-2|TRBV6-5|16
CASSYWAFENTGELFF
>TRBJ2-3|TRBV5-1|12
CASSTNTDTQYF
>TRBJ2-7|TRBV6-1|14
CASSYSTGSTEQYF
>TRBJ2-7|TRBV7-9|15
CASSPPGTHMFEQYF
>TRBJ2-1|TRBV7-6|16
CASSLLTSGNYNEQFF
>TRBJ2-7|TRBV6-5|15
CASSYDRMEGYEQYF
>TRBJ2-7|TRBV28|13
CASSWTGDLEQYF
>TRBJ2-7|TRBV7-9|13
CASSFGSPYEQYF
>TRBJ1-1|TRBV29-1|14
CSVIAGTGDTEAFF
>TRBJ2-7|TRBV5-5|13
CASNSMTDYEQYF
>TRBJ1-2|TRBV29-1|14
CSAPGGQGAWGYTF
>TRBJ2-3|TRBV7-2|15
CASSLAGTSLDTQYF
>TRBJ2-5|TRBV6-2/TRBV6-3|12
CASSTNQETQYF
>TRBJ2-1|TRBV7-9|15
CASSPPGLAGSEQFF
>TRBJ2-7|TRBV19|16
CASSGTRDSGTYEQYF
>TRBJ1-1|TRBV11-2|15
CASSSRQGANTEAFF
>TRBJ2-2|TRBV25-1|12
CASSYGTGELFF
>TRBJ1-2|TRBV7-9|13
CASREQVLHGYTF
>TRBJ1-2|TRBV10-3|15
CAISEREQGDYGYTF
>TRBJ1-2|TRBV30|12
CASKKANYGYTF
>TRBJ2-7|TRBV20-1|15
CSARDPGQGITEQYF
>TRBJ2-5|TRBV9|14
CASSAGTGEETQYF